These 23 T cell receptor beta chains share one sample of origin, sequenced in a study of metastatic and nonmetastatic thyroid tumors. TCRdb re-called clones from the PCR reads using MiXCR. Of 4,000 to 6,500 clones detected, under 30% appear once; the ten largest clones hold 15%. No treatment had been given to any patient before thyroid surgery. The sample was adjacent normal tissue. The receptors were gathered from a female donor with papillary thyroid cancer or a benign thyroid nodule (not recorded which). Some clones in this sample may be carry-over from other donors' samples.

In its sample, this clone was seen many times. A much larger clone lies a single base off, so this may be a read error. Without the conserved terminal phenylalanine or tryptophan, this CDR3 likely stems from a read error. This chain connects TRBV9 to TRBJ2-7; TRBD2 is a possible D gene (6 bases). Germline assignment: CDR1 SGDLS and CDR2 YYNGEE. V shed 4 bases and J shed 2 bases, with 10 bases lying between them. CDR3 length: 13 amino acids. The CDR3 DNA reads TGTGCCAGCAGCCCGGGGGTGGCCTACGAGCAGTACCTC. Its protein is CASSPGVAYEQYL.

The CDR3 coding sequence is TGCGCCAGCAGTGAGAGGATGAGGGGGATCTCTGGGGCCAACGTCCTGACTTTC. It encodes CASSERMRGISGANVLTF. The chain couples TRBV10-2 to TRBJ2-6, with D tentatively TRBD1 (6 bases). The CDR3 runs 18 residues. The germline V gene has CDR1 WSHSY and CDR2 SAAADI. V was clipped by 2 bases and J by 0 bases, with 14 bases between them.

This clone is medium-sized by share. V usage is TRBV5-1 and J usage is TRBJ2-3, with TRBD2 matching over 8 bases. Germline CDR1 reads SGHRS; CDR2 reads YFSETQ. The junction had 19 bases not matched to a gene; V was cut back by 6 bases and J by 1 base. The CDR3 is 19 residues long. The CDR3 DNA reads TGCGCCAGCAAACCAGACCCGGGTTTTGCGGGAGGTGGCACAGATACGCAGTATTTT. Translating gives CASKPDPGFAGGGTDTQYF.

This clone appeared a few times. The V and J genes are TRBV12-3 or TRBV12-4 and TRBJ2-6, with D unclear. V was cut by 5 bases and J by 2 bases, with 13 bases left in between. The CDR3 length is 16 residues. The CDR3, as DNA: TGTGCCAGCAGTCCAACCGCAGGAGCTGGGGCCAACGTCCTGACTTTC. This translates into CASSPTAGAGANVLTF.

The chain combines TRBV2 with TRBJ1-1; a weak D match, TRBD1 (5 bases). The germline V and J ends were trimmed by 6 bases and 8 bases, with 10 bases remaining between them. The CDR3 spans 11 residues. Germline CDR1 is SNHLY and CDR2 is FYNNEI. Written as DNA, the CDR3 is TGTGCCAGCAGACCTGACAGCGAAGCTTTCTTT. Encoded protein: CASRPDSEAFF.

The V and J genes are TRBV12-3 or TRBV12-4 and TRBJ2-7, with 9 nucleotides matching TRBD1. The CDR3 contains 15 residues. The junction had 11 bases not matched to a gene; V was cut back by 5 bases and J by 6 bases. The CDR3 DNA sequence: TGTGCCAGCAGTCCCACCCACAGGGGGCTTGGCGAGCAGTACTTC. Its translation: CASSPTHRGLGEQYF.

This clone occurred a few times. The gene calls are TRBV10-1 and TRBJ2-1, with TRBD2 identical over 13 bases. The V gene end was trimmed by 3 bases and the J gene end by 7 bases; junction bases not matched to a gene: 6. This CDR3 is built from 16 residues. Per germline, CDR1 WNHNN and CDR2 SYGVQD (reference sequence). The CDR3 loop is CASSEAGTSGTNEQFF. The CDR3 nucleotides are TGCGCCAGCAGTGAAGCCGGGACTAGCGGGACAAATGAGCAGTTCTTC.

This clone is medium-sized in the sample. The rearrangement links TRBV11-2 to TRBJ1-6, with a weak D call TRBD1 (5 bases). The CDR3 loop spans 14 amino acids. CDR1 SGHAT and CDR2 FQNNGV come from the germline V gene. With 5 bases removed from V and 14 bases from J, the gap between germline ends came to 19 bases. Written as DNA, the CDR3 is TGTGCCAGCAGCACGGACCGACCCGGGGGATCCCTCCACTTT. As protein: CASSTDRPGGSLHF.

By proportion, this clone is medium-sized. The chain combines TRBV5-8 with TRBJ2-7; 9 bases are shared with TRBD1. Unmatched junction bases numbered 7, after V lost 2 bases and J lost 1 base. The CDR3 sequence is 16 residues long. The germline V gene has CDR1 SGHTS and CDR2 YDEGEE. CDR3 in DNA: TGTGCCAGCAGCTTTGGGACAGGGAAGAGGTCCTACGAGCAGTACTTC. This gives the protein CASSFGTGKRSYEQYF. The full variable domain, rest sourced from reference TRBV5-8 and TRBJ2-7, is EAGVTQSPTHLIKTRGQQATLRCSPISGHTSVYWYQQALGLGLQFLLWYDEGEERNRGNFPPRFSGRQFPNYSSELNVNALELEDSALYLCASSFGTGKRSYEQYFGPGTRLTVT.

This clone is medium-sized in the sample. The chain uses TRBV7-8 and TRBJ2-5; D unresolved. V shed 3 bases and J shed 5 bases, with 10 bases lying between them. Germline V gene lookup returns CDR1 SGHVS and CDR2 FQNEAQ. The CDR3 has 13 residues. Here the CDR3 DNA reads TGTGCCAGCAGCTTGGGTCATGAGGAGACCCAGTACTTC. Residues: CASSLGHEETQYF.

By share, this clone counts as medium-sized. This chain joins TRBV7-9 and TRBJ2-2, with D perhaps TRBD2 (6 bases). In germline, CDR1 is SEHNR, CDR2 FQNEAQ (reference sequence). V lost 5 bases, J lost 4 bases, and 17 bases lay in between. This CDR3 comprises 16 residues. In nucleotides, the CDR3 is TGTGCCAGCAGCCCTCAGACTAGTACGGGCACCGGGGAGCTGTTTTTT. Translating it yields CASSPQTSTGTGELFF.

This clone is termed large. The chain has TRBV6-1 and TRBJ1-1; possibly TRBD1 for D (5 bases). Germline CDR1 is MNHNS and CDR2 is SASEGT. The length of the CDR3 is 12 residues. V was pared by 8 bases and J by 1 base, with 8 bases between. The CDR3 DNA reads TGTGCCAGCGGGACCGCGAACACTGAAGCTTTCTTT. Encoded protein: CASGTANTEAFF.

In its sample, this clone was seen a few times. The V and J genes are TRBV27 and TRBJ2-7; 16 bases line up with TRBD2. The germline gives CDR1 MNHEY, CDR2 SMNVEV (reference sequence). The CDR3 has 18 amino acids. Trimming removed 5 bases from V and 5 bases from J; junction bases left unmatched: 12. CDR3 in DNA: TGTGCCAGCAGTCCACTCCCCGGTGGGACTAGCGGGAGGGACGAGCAGTACTTC. It is translated as CASSPLPGGTSGRDEQYF.

This chain uses TRBV6-1 with TRBJ1-1, with D possibly matching TRBD1 (6 bases). The CDR3 extends over 13 amino acids. V lost 9 bases and J lost 5, with 16 bases in between. CDR1 is MNHNS, CDR2 SASEGT, per germline. CDR3 coding DNA: TGTGCCAGTTTACAGGGAGGAGATACTGAAGCTTTCTTT. It translates to CASLQGGDTEAFF.

This clone was recorded a few times. This sequence joins TRBV27 and TRBJ2-1; D is undetermined. The germline V gene encodes CDR1 MNHEY and CDR2 SMNVEV (reference sequence). V lost 8 bases and J 6 bases, leaving 14 bases between the germline ends. The CDR3 has 13 residues. The CDR3 DNA reads TGTGCCAGCGGATCGTGGGTGAGCAATGAGCAGTTCTTC. Protein product: CASGSWVSNEQFF.

In this sample, this clone turned up a few times. The chain uses TRBV28 and TRBJ1-2; no firm D call. Trimming shortened V by 1 base and J by 3 bases, and 3 bases separated the two germline ends. This CDR3 spans 12 amino acids. Germline V gene data show CDR1 as MDHEN and CDR2 as SYDVKM. CDR3 DNA: TGTGCCAGCAGTTTATCCGACTATGGCTACACCTTC. Its protein product is CASSLSDYGYTF.

V gene TRBV27 combines with J gene TRBJ1-3; D gene unclear. Germline CDR1 reads MNHEY; CDR2 reads SMNVEV (reference sequence). V lost 1 base and J 0 bases, leaving 1 base between the germline ends. This CDR3 region has 13 residues. DNA of the CDR3: TGTGCCAGCAGTTTATACTCTGGAAACACCATATATTTT. Its protein is CASSLYSGNTIYF.

The chain carries TRBV12-5 and TRBJ1-6, with D possibly matching TRBD1 (6 bases). This CDR3 contains 14 residues. The germline CDR1 and CDR2 sequences are LGHNT and FRNRAP. V lost 3 bases, J lost 4 bases, and 7 bases lay in between. In DNA, the CDR3 is TGTGCTAGTGGTTTCGGACAGTATAATTCACCCCTCCACTTT. As protein: CASGFGQYNSPLHF.

In this sample, this clone turned up many times. The chain couples TRBV10-3 to TRBJ1-5; TRBD1 is a possible D gene (5 bases). This CDR3 has 13 residues. Germline V gene data show CDR1 as ENHRY and CDR2 as SYGVKD. V gave up 8 bases and J gave up 1 base, with 9 bases separating them. This chain's CDR3 is CAIGEGSNQPQHF. DNA of the CDR3: TGTGCCATCGGGGAGGGGAGCAATCAGCCCCAGCATTTT.

By share, this clone ranks as medium-sized. The V gene is TRBV12-3 or TRBV12-4, the J gene TRBJ1-5, with 9 bases lining up with TRBD1. Unmatched junction bases numbered 6, after V lost 6 bases and J lost 6 bases. CDR3 length: 14 residues. CDR3 in DNA: TGTGCCAGCAGACAGGGGGCGCAGGGTCAGCCCCAGCATTTT. This codes for CASRQGAQGQPQHF.

This clone was picked up a small number of times. At one end the junction does not follow the germline gene, possibly because of a read error. The chain is built from TRBV6-2 or TRBV6-3 and TRBJ2-3; 8 bases are shared with TRBD1. Looked up from germline, CDR1 is MNHEY and CDR2 is SVGEGT. The CDR3 loop spans 16 amino acids. This CDR3 reads CAISYGWTGTTDTQYF. The CDR3 region has the DNA TGTGCCATCAGTTACGGTTGGACAGGGACCACTGATACGCAGTATTTT.

Judged by abundance, this clone is medium-sized (0.01 to 0.1%). The chain uses TRBV20-1 and TRBJ2-1; TRBD2 matches at 15 bases. Germline CDR1 is DFQATT and CDR2 is SNEGSKA (reference sequence). The CDR3 runs 14 residues. Trimming took 5 bases from V and 4 from J; bases not matched to a gene: 0. The CDR3: CSAGLAGGYNEQFF. The CDR3 DNA reads TGCAGTGCTGGACTAGCGGGAGGGTACAATGAGCAGTTCTTC.

The rearrangement uses TRBV6-1 and TRBJ2-7; 10 nucleotides align to TRBD1. This CDR3 spans 14 amino acids. Trimming at V came to 7 bases and at J to 3 bases, leaving 6 bases not matched to a gene. Germline assignment: CDR1 MNHNS and CDR2 SASEGT. CDR3 loop: CASTLGQGVYEQYF. The CDR3 DNA is TGTGCCAGCACTCTTGGACAGGGGGTCTACGAGCAGTACTTC.